This TCR beta chain derives from a study of OX40 agonist ivuxolimab in advanced cancers. Study in general: The patients received ivuxolimab by intravenous route every 2 weeks at 0.01 to 10 mg/kg.

Between the trimmed V and J ends, which lost 8 bases and 6 bases, there was a span of 19 bases. This CDR3 is built from 14 residues. CDR1 is ENHRY, CDR2 SYGVKD, per germline. In regard to this clone: Its antigen is as yet unknown.

Study-wide results and caveats: Among expanded peripheral T cells, antigen specificity went undetermined. At 0.1 to 3.0 mg/kg, CD4+ and CD8+ blood T cells expanded clonally by week 6.

TCRdb keeps only in-frame clones here, not all; method: immunoSEQ multiplex PCR. The sample carries about 100,000 clones, 70% to 85% recorded once. The sample was CD4+ or CD8+ T cells sorted from blood, taken in a trial of the OX40 agonist ivuxolimab. The TCR originated in an adult with an advanced solid tumor such as melanoma, head and neck, liver or kidney cancer. The chain joins TRBV10-3 to TRBJ1-2; D is perhaps TRBD1 (5 bases). The CDR3 DNA reads as TGTGCCATCCGCATGGGGTCGGAGGGGAATGGCTACACCTTC. Protein product: CAIRMGSEGNGYTF.